Shown below are 25 T cell receptor beta chains from a single sample sequenced in a study of shared clonotypes between healthy human individuals. Repertoires were generated with immunoSEQ multiplex PCR, while TCRdb's copy carries only in-frame clones and drops some. The sample holds 450,000 to 550,000 clones, approximately 85% seen once. The sample taken for sequencing was PBMCs. Source of these receptors: a woman in her thirties or forties in good health. Some clones in this sample may be carry-over from other donors' samples.

The genes are TRBV6-6 and TRBJ2-7; 9 bases are a match to TRBD2. Germline V gives CDR1 MNHNY, CDR2 SVGAGI (reference sequence). Losses at the gene ends were 2 bases for V and 6 bases for J; bases not matched to a gene: 8. The CDR3 consists of 15 residues. As DNA, the CDR3 is TGTGCCAGCAGTTACGAGATAGCGGGAGAGGGCGAGCAGTACTTC. This encodes CASSYEIAGEGEQYF.

The chain employs TRBV5-1 and TRBJ2-2; TRBD1 or TRBD2 may be the D gene (5 bases each). Germline lookup yields CDR1 SGHRS and CDR2 YFSETQ. V lost 3 bases and J lost 6, with 15 bases in between. This CDR3 has 15 residues. The CDR3 nucleotides are TGCGCCAGCAGCTACCGGGACGGTGGAGCCGGGGAGCTGTTTTTT. Translated: CASSYRDGGAGELFF. Full variable domain (remainder filled in from reference TRBV5-1 and TRBJ2-2): KAGVTQTPRYLIKTRGQQVTLSCSPISGHRSVSWYQQTPGQGLQFLFEYFSETQRNKGNFPGRFSGRQFSNSRSEMNVSTLELGDSALYLCASSYRDGGAGELFFGEGSRLTVL.

The chain has TRBV2 and TRBJ1-1; D is undetermined. The CDR3 covers 14 residues. The V end was cut by 6 bases, the J end by 3 bases, with 14 bases between. Germline assignment: CDR1 SNHLY and CDR2 FYNNEI. CDR3 sequence (DNA): TGTGCCAGCAGGGGGAGAGCGAGCGACACTGAAGCTTTCTTT. As protein: CASRGRASDTEAFF.

The gene calls are TRBV7-2 and TRBJ2-5, with unresolved D. The V and J ends lost 8 bases and 4 bases respectively, with 8 bases between them. The germline CDR1 and CDR2 sequences are SGHTA and FQGNSA. The CDR3 spans 11 residues. CDR3 sequence: CASRVAETQYF. The CDR3 DNA is TGTGCCAGCCGGGTAGCAGAGACCCAGTACTTC. The complete variable domain, with remaining parts taken from reference TRBV7-2 and TRBJ2-5, reads GAGVSQSPSNKVTEKGKDVELRCDPISGHTALYWYRQSLGQGLEFLIYFQGNSAPDKSGLPSDRFSAERTGGSVSTLTIQRTQQEDSAVYLCASRVAETQYFGPGTRLLVL.

This chain links TRBV11-1 with TRBJ2-7; D not resolved. Trimming cost V 4 bases and J 2 bases, with 9 bases left between them. This CDR3 contains 13 residues. Germline CDR1 is SGHAT and CDR2 is FQDESV (reference sequence). DNA for the CDR3: TGTGCCAGCAGCTCCCGAGGACCCTACGAGCAGTACTTC. Amino acids: CASSSRGPYEQYF.

This clone was found a few times. The V gene is TRBV4-1, the J gene TRBJ2-1, with a tentative D call TRBD2 (5 bases). Germline-derived CDR1 and CDR2 are MGHRA and YSYEKL. The CDR3 runs to 11 residues. V dropped 4 bases and J dropped 9 bases, with 7 bases sitting between them. CDR3 loop: CASSLDSEQFF. The CDR3 DNA is TGCGCCAGCAGCCTGGACTCTGAGCAGTTCTTC.

V is TRBV28 and J is TRBJ2-7; 9 bases match TRBD2. V lost 2 bases and J lost 2; bases outside the gene matches: 4. The germline CDR1 and CDR2 sequences are MDHEN and SYDVKM. The CDR3 has 15 amino acids. CDR3 sequence reads: CASSLGAGGAYEQYF. The CDR3 DNA reads TGTGCCAGCAGTTTAGGAGCGGGAGGTGCCTACGAGCAGTACTTC. Full variable domain (rest looked up from reference TRBV28 and TRBJ2-7): DVKVTQSSRYLVKRTGEKVFLECVQDMDHENMFWYRQDPGLGLRLIYFSYDVKMKEKGDIPEGYSVSREKKERFSLILESASTNQTSMYLCASSLGAGGAYEQYFGPGTRLTVT.

The chain uses TRBV2 and TRBJ2-7; TRBD2 agrees at 10 bases. V shed 8 bases, J shed 2 bases, and the junction held 6 bases outside the gene matches. The CDR3 has 14 residues. CDR1 is SNHLY and CDR2 is FYNNEI in the germline V gene. CDR3 residues: CASGDGLAAYEQYF. DNA of the CDR3: TGTGCCAGCGGGGACGGACTAGCGGCCTACGAGCAGTACTTC.

This rearrangement joins TRBV5-6 to TRBJ2-5, with 11 bases that match TRBD2. CDR1 and CDR2 from the germline V gene are SGHDT and YYEEEE. The CDR3 has 17 amino acids. Germline trimming cut 3 bases from V and 2 bases from J; bases unmatched to any gene: 9. This chain's CDR3 is CASSSTLASGGQETQYF. CDR3 bases: TGTGCCAGCAGCTCCACTTTGGCTAGCGGGGGGCAAGAGACCCAGTACTTC. Full variable domain (rest looked up from reference TRBV5-6 and TRBJ2-5): DAGVTQSPTHLIKTRGQQVTLRCSPKSGHDTVSWYQQALGQGPQFIFQYYEEEERQRGNFPDRFSGHQFPNYSSELNVNALLLGDSALYLCASSSTLASGGQETQYFGPGTRLLVL.

The chain uses TRBV10-2 and TRBJ2-1; possible D gene TRBD1, 5 bases. Germline V CDR1 and CDR2: WSHSY, SAAADI. This CDR3 has 13 amino acids. V was clipped by 4 bases and J by 10 bases, with 14 bases between them. CDR3 bases: TGCGCCAGCAGTGCGTCAGGGTTCGAGGAGCAGTTCTTC. This translates into CASSASGFEEQFF.

V gene TRBV7-6 combines with J gene TRBJ2-7; TRBD2 aligns across 11 bases. Germline loops: CDR1 SGHVS, CDR2 FNYEAQ. V shed 5 bases, J shed 5 bases, and the junction held 17 bases outside the gene matches. The CDR3 loop spans 18 amino acids. The CDR3 sequence is CASSHALPLAGGIHEQYF. CDR3 nucleotides: TGTGCCAGCAGCCACGCCCTACCCTTAGCGGGAGGGATCCACGAGCAGTACTTC.

The chain is built from TRBV7-8 and TRBJ2-7; TRBD2 aligns across 9 bases. The length of the CDR3 is 16 residues. CDR1 SGHVS and CDR2 FQNEAQ come from the germline V gene. The J segment lost 6 bases and the V segment lost 0 bases, leaving 9 bases of the junction unmatched. DNA for the CDR3: TGTGCCAGCAGCTTAGCGGTCGCGGGAGGGCCTGGCGAGCAGTACTTC. Its protein product is CASSLAVAGGPGEQYF.

The gene calls are TRBV6-5 and TRBJ2-1, with TRBD1 matching 12 bases. The CDR3 has 15 residues. The trim removed 6 bases at V and 9 bases at J, leaving 9 bases unmatched. CDR1 and CDR2 (germline): MNHEY, SVGAGI. The chain's CDR3 is CASRRPGQGASEQFF. CDR3 sequence (DNA): TGTGCCAGCAGGCGTCCGGGACAGGGGGCCAGTGAGCAGTTCTTC.

This clone was found a few times. The chain uses TRBV14 and TRBJ2-3, with D perhaps assigned TRBD1 or TRBD2 (5 bases each). The V gene lost 4 bases and the J gene lost 4 bases, with 9 bases spanning the gap. This CDR3 contains 13 residues. Germline CDR1 SGHDN, CDR2 FVKESK. Here the CDR3 DNA reads TGTGCCAGCAGCCTCCAGGGACCAGATACGCAGTATTTT. This codes for CASSLQGPDTQYF.

V is TRBV7-9 and J is TRBJ1-4; TRBD1 matches 7 bases. The germline V gene encodes CDR1 SEHNR and CDR2 FQNEAQ (reference sequence). The CDR3 length is 16 residues. V shed 3 bases, J shed 6 bases, and the junction held 10 bases outside the gene matches. The CDR3 loop is CASSFGRTGTYEKLFF. CDR3 bases: TGTGCCAGCAGCTTTGGTCGGACAGGAACGTATGAAAAACTGTTTTTT. The full variable domain, completed using reference TRBV7-9 and TRBJ1-4, is DTGVSQNPRHKITKRGQNVTFRCDPISEHNRLYWYRQTLGQGPEFLTYFQNEAQLEKSRLLSDRFSAERPKGSFSTLEIQRTEQGDSAMYLCASSFGRTGTYEKLFFGSGTQLSVL.

This clone has just a few counts. The chain is built from TRBV28 and TRBJ1-2; a weak D match, TRBD1 (5 bases). The ends were cut back, 5 bases at V and 0 bases at J, with 10 bases in the middle. The germline V gene encodes CDR1 MDHEN and CDR2 SYDVKM. The CDR3 contains 14 residues. The CDR3 spells CASSPAGPNYGYTF. The CDR3 nucleotides are TGTGCCAGCAGTCCAGCGGGACCTAACTATGGCTACACCTTC.

The V call is TRBV15, the J call TRBJ2-3, with no clear D. Looked up from germline, CDR1 is LNHNV and CDR2 is YYDKDF (reference sequence). V lost 1 base, J lost 5 bases, and 4 bases lay in between. The CDR3 loop spans 12 amino acids. The CDR3 sequence: CATSRVGDTQYF. The CDR3 DNA is TGTGCCACCAGCAGAGTTGGAGATACGCAGTATTTT.

This chain links TRBV11-3 with TRBJ2-1; tentative D call: TRBD1 (5 bases). The CDR3 runs to 13 residues. V lost 5 bases to trimming and J lost 8 bases, with 13 bases between them. Per germline, CDR1 SGHNT and CDR2 YENEEA. CDR3 region: CASSRSAGYEQFF. The CDR3 nucleotides read TGTGCCAGCAGCCGATCCGCAGGGTATGAGCAGTTCTTC.

The CDR3 bases are TGTGCCAGCAGCACCGGAGTTACAGATGAGCAGTTCTTC. It yields the protein CASSTGVTDEQFF. The chain joins TRBV9 to TRBJ2-1, with unresolved D. V was trimmed by 4 bases and J by 8 bases, leaving 13 bases between them. This CDR3 is 13 amino acids long. Germline V gene sequence: CDR1 SGDLS, CDR2 YYNGEE.

The V and J genes are TRBV5-1 and TRBJ2-1; perhaps TRBD2 as D (5 bases). Trimming pared 7 bases from V and 6 bases from J, leaving 17 bases between. Germline V CDR1 and CDR2: SGHRS, YFSETQ. CDR3 length: 14 amino acids. CDR3 nucleotide sequence: TGCGCCAGCGGGAGCGGTGACGGTATCAATGAGCAGTTCTTC. This codes for CASGSGDGINEQFF. Together with reference TRBV5-1 and TRBJ2-1, the CDR3 gives the full variable domain: KAGVTQTPRYLIKTRGQQVTLSCSPISGHRSVSWYQQTPGQGLQFLFEYFSETQRNKGNFPGRFSGRQFSNSRSEMNVSTLELGDSALYLCASGSGDGINEQFFGPGTRLTVL.

The chain employs TRBV7-9 and TRBJ1-3; D ambiguous. Trimming removed 0 bases at V and 4 bases at J, with 16 bases between. The CDR3 totals 17 residues. CDR1 and CDR2 from the germline V gene are SEHNR and FQNEAQ (reference sequence). The CDR3 is CASSLALIRHGGNTIYF. The CDR3 region has the DNA TGTGCCAGCAGCTTAGCGCTAATAAGACACGGCGGAAACACCATATATTTT.

This chain connects TRBV27 to TRBJ2-5; no definite D call. Near its end, the DNA agrees better with TRBJ2-7, so the J call may be wrong. The CDR3 loop spans 13 amino acids. CDR1 MNHEY and CDR2 SMNVEV come from the germline V gene (reference sequence). Here the CDR3 reads CASSSPMGAEQYF. DNA of the CDR3: TGTGCCAGCAGTTCCCCGATGGGCGCCGAGCAGTACTTC.

The rearrangement uses TRBV4-2 and TRBJ2-3, with 10 bases matching TRBD2. Looked up from germline, CDR1 is LGHNA and CDR2 is YNFKEQ. The CDR3 sequence is 17 residues long. Losses at the gene ends were 0 bases for V and 4 bases for J; bases not matched to a gene: 7. The CDR3 reads CASSQDWASGSADTQYF. The CDR3 DNA is TGTGCCAGCAGCCAAGATTGGGCTAGCGGGAGTGCAGATACGCAGTATTTT.

V gene TRBV7-3 combines with J gene TRBJ2-2; D gene ambiguous. V was clipped by 4 bases and J by 0 bases, with 9 bases between them. The CDR3 has 15 amino acids. The germline gives CDR1 SGHTA, CDR2 FQGTGA. In DNA, the CDR3 is TGTGCCAGCAGCTCCCAAAACACGAACACCGGGGAGCTGTTTTTT. It is translated as CASSSQNTNTGELFF.

This rearrangement joins TRBV4-3 to TRBJ2-5, with D perhaps matching TRBD2 (5 bases). The germline V gene has CDR1 LGHNA and CDR2 YSLEER. The CDR3 sequence is 15 residues long. V gave up 0 bases and J gave up 3 bases, with 11 bases separating them. CDR3 nucleotides: TGCGCCAGCAGCCAAGATGGCGGGCCAGAAGAGACCCAGTACTTC. It is translated as CASSQDGGPEETQYF.